A single sample gave rise to the 5 T cell receptor beta chains below, sequenced in a study of long-term antiretroviral therapy in people with HIV. Survey-level immunoSEQ v3.0 assays were run. Sequencing used immunoSEQ multiplex PCR; TCRdb keeps in-frame clones, though not all of them. Seen here are 23,000 or so clones, almost 80% observed once, and the top ten hold over 8.5%. Sequenced here: unsorted PBMCs, sampled 2.1 years after starting antiretroviral therapy. These receptors all come from a man between 25 and 39 years old with HIV.

The chain combines TRBV5-1 with TRBJ2-3; no reliable D call. Germline values: CDR1 SGHRS, CDR2 YFSETQ. The CDR3 consists of 14 residues. V shed 0 bases and J shed 5 bases, with 10 bases lying between them. Here the CDR3 reads CASSLDILGDTQYF. The CDR3 bases are TGCGCCAGCAGCTTGGATATCTTAGGAGATACGCAGTATTTT.

The chain combines TRBV6-6 with TRBJ1-5; weak D call: TRBD1 (5 bases). The CDR3 spans 16 residues. The V gene's germline CDR1 is MNHNY and CDR2 SVGAGI (reference sequence). V was shortened by 2 bases and J by 4 bases, with 15 bases between the two germline ends. The CDR3 nucleotides read TGTGCCAGCAGTTACGCGGGGAGCGGGGGAAATCAGCCCCAGCATTTT. Its translation is CASSYAGSGGNQPQHF.

This chain connects TRBV19 to TRBJ2-7, with no clear D. The germline V gene encodes CDR1 LNHDA and CDR2 SQIVND (reference sequence). V was cut by 2 bases and J by 0 bases, with 5 bases left in between. The CDR3 contains 13 residues. CDR3 sequence (DNA): TGTGCCAGTAGTATACGAATCTCCTACGAGCAGTACTTC. Encoded protein: CASSIRISYEQYF.

The chain recombines TRBV9 with TRBJ2-1, with TRBD2 matching over 11 bases. This CDR3 comprises 17 residues. The V gene end was trimmed by 3 bases and the J gene end by 4 bases; junction bases not matched to a gene: 9. Germline V gives CDR1 SGDLS, CDR2 YYNGEE. The CDR3 region is CASSDLGGTSGYNEQFF. DNA of the CDR3: TGTGCCAGCAGCGACCTTGGAGGGACTAGCGGTTACAATGAGCAGTTCTTC.

The chain links TRBV5-4 to TRBJ2-4, with 7 bases fitting TRBD2. Germline V gene data show CDR1 as SGHNT and CDR2 as YYREEE (reference sequence). This CDR3 has 13 amino acids. V was clipped by 0 bases and J by 7 bases; unmatched bases: 1. This chain's CDR3 is CASSLARGNIQYF. CDR3 nucleotides: TGTGCCAGCAGCTTGGCGCGGGGGAACATTCAGTACTTC. Looking up the rest from reference TRBV5-4 and TRBJ2-4 gives the full variable domain: ETGVTQSPTHLIKTRGQQVTLRCSSQSGHNTVSWYQQALGQGPQFIFQYYREEENGRGNFPPRFSGLQFPNYSSELNVNALELDDSALYLCASSLARGNIQYFGAGTRLSVL.